These 22 T cell receptor beta chains were sequenced from one sample in a study of shared clonotypes between healthy human individuals. Data came from immunoSEQ multiplex PCR; TCRdb stores just in-frame clones and leaves some out. The table lists some 580,000 clones, 95% to 98% of them singletons, with roughly 0.29% in the top ten. CD8 cells regarded as naive lacked CD45RO, were positively chosen for CCR7, and omitted terminally differentiated effector memory CD45RA+ cells. Sequencing was done on a sample of naive CD8+ T cells sorted from blood. These receptors were taken from a man aged 30-40 years in good health.

The chain carries TRBV5-8 and TRBJ2-1; D not resolved. This CDR3 is 15 amino acids long. In germline, CDR1 is SGHTS, CDR2 YDEGEE. Trimming removed 1 base at V and 1 base at J, with 9 bases between. CDR3 loop: CASSLLDNSYNEQFF. In DNA, the CDR3 is TGTGCCAGCAGCTTGTTGGATAATTCCTACAATGAGCAGTTCTTC.

This clone was observed a few times. V and J are TRBV7-9 and TRBJ1-2; D might be TRBD1 (6 bases). CDR3 length: 11 amino acids. V dropped 6 bases and J dropped 8 bases, with 10 bases sitting between them. Per germline, CDR1 SEHNR and CDR2 FQNEAQ (reference sequence). CDR3 loop: CASRAGEGYTF. Written as DNA, the CDR3 is TGTGCCAGCAGAGCAGGGGAAGGCTACACCTTC.

This sequence joins TRBV15 and TRBJ2-7, with D tentatively TRBD1 or TRBD2 (7 bases each). V was trimmed by 1 base and J by 2 bases, leaving 15 bases between them. The germline CDR1 and CDR2 sequences are LNHNV and YYDKDF (reference sequence). The CDR3 is 16 residues long. CDR3 bases: TGTGCCACCAGCAGAGGAAAGACAGGGACTACCTACGAGCAGTACTTC. Amino acid sequence: CATSRGKTGTTYEQYF.

The J gene is TRBJ2-5, the V gene TRBV6-5; 7 bases agree with TRBD1. CDR3 size: 13 residues. The V gene end was trimmed by 4 bases and the J gene end by 5 bases; junction bases not matched to a gene: 4. Germline CDR1 is MNHEY and CDR2 is SVGAGI. For the CDR3, the DNA is TGTGCCAGCAGTTCTGACAGGGTTGAGACCCAGTACTTC. This gives the protein CASSSDRVETQYF.

This chain links TRBV6-6 with TRBJ1-5; 8 bases align to TRBD1. The CDR3 is made up of 13 amino acids. Germline V gene data show CDR1 as MNHNY and CDR2 as SVGAGI (reference sequence). The J segment lost 10 bases and the V segment lost 7 bases, leaving 9 bases of the junction unmatched. The CDR3: CASTKTGDKPQHF. The CDR3 DNA follows: TGTGCCAGCACCAAGACAGGGGATAAACCCCAGCATTTT.

The V gene is TRBV13, the J gene TRBJ2-7; 7 bases are a match to TRBD1. Germline CDR1 PRHDT, CDR2 FYEKMQ (reference sequence). The CDR3 runs 15 residues. The V and J ends lost 5 bases and 0 bases, in that order; junction bases with no gene match: 7. In nucleotides, the CDR3 is TGTGCCAGCAGCCCCCCGGACAGGAGCTCCTACGAGCAGTACTTC. Translation: CASSPPDRSSYEQYF.

As regards this clone: At one boundary the junction diverges from the germline segment, which might be a read error. Distinct nucleotide sequences in the sample also encode this CDR3. The chain employs TRBV28 and TRBJ1-1; D remains ambiguous. The CDR3 sequence is 11 residues long. Germline V gene sequence: CDR1 MDHEN, CDR2 SYDVKM. CDR3 in amino acids: CAAGRNTEAFF. The CDR3 bases are TGTGCTGCAGGCAGAAACACTGAGGCTTTCTTT.

The chain couples TRBV2 to TRBJ2-1, with D maybe TRBD2 (6 bases). This CDR3 has 13 residues. The V end was cut by 8 bases, the J end by 7 bases, with 15 bases between. Germline CDR1 and CDR2: SNHLY and FYNNEI. Here the CDR3 reads CASPSLAGNEQFF. CDR3 DNA: TGTGCCAGCCCCTCCTTGGCGGGGAATGAGCAGTTCTTC.

Regarding this clone: Other DNA sequences from this sample encode an identical CDR3 as well. The chain joins TRBV9 to TRBJ2-7; D is undetermined. Between the trimmed V and J ends, which lost 0 bases and 0 bases, there was a span of 4 bases. CDR1 and CDR2 from the germline V gene are SGDLS and YYNGEE. There are 13 residues in the CDR3. CDR3 protein: CASSVEGSYEQYF. The DNA for the CDR3 is TGTGCCAGCAGCGTAGAAGGCTCCTACGAGCAGTACTTC.

The genes are TRBV7-9 and TRBJ2-7; D tentatively reads TRBD1 or TRBD2 (5 bases each). Per germline, CDR1 SEHNR and CDR2 FQNEAQ (reference sequence). The CDR3 is made up of 12 amino acids. Trimming took 5 bases from V and 7 from J, leaving 12 bases between them. The CDR3 DNA is TGTGCCAGCAGCGCCAGATGGGGGGAGCAGTACTTC. Protein: CASSARWGEQYF.

The chain recombines TRBV28 with TRBJ2-1; tentatively, D is TRBD1 (6 bases). The CDR3 extends over 19 amino acids. Trimming stripped 9 bases from V and 7 bases from J, with 34 bases between. Germline V CDR1 and CDR2: MDHEN, SYDVKM. CDR3 sequence (DNA): TGTGCCAGTATCCCGGACAGCGAGATCCTACTTACGGGTTCGAATGAGCAGTTCTTC. This gives the protein CASIPDSEILLTGSNEQFF.

The chain couples TRBV28 to TRBJ2-1, with 9 nucleotides matching TRBD2. In germline, CDR1 is MDHEN, CDR2 SYDVKM. Trimming removed 3 bases from V and 7 bases from J; junction bases left unmatched: 10. This CDR3 is built from 16 residues. CDR3 bases: TGTGCCAGCAGTTTTACGAGCGGGAGGATGAGGAATGAGCAGTTCTTC. Its protein is CASSFTSGRMRNEQFF.

The V and J genes are TRBV18 and TRBJ2-1; the D is unclear. V was cut by 2 bases and J by 2 bases, with 7 bases left in between. The V gene's germline CDR1 is KGHSH and CDR2 LQKENI. The CDR3 totals 14 residues. CDR3 nucleotides: TGTGCCAGCTCACCAATCTCGACCTACAATGAGCAGTTCTTC. Amino acid sequence: CASSPISTYNEQFF.

This chain links TRBV11-3 with TRBJ2-1; TRBD2 agrees at 7 bases. The V gene end was trimmed by 4 bases and the J gene end by 7 bases; junction bases not matched to a gene: 10. CDR3 size: 15 residues. In germline, CDR1 is SGHNT, CDR2 YENEEA. The CDR3 loop reads CASSSREGMVNEQFF. Here the CDR3 DNA reads TGTGCCAGCAGCTCGAGGGAGGGAATGGTAAATGAGCAGTTCTTC.

The chain recombines TRBV13 with TRBJ2-3; the D is unclear. This CDR3 has 15 amino acids. The germline V gene encodes CDR1 PRHDT and CDR2 FYEKMQ (reference sequence). Trimming cost V 3 bases and J 3 bases, with 13 bases left between them. The CDR3 coding sequence is TGTGCCAGCAGCTTTCCGGGCGAGGAGACAGATACGCAGTATTTT. Protein product: CASSFPGEETDTQYF.

This chain uses TRBV7-9 with TRBJ2-7; D may correspond to TRBD1 or TRBD2 (5 bases each). Germline assignment: CDR1 SEHNR and CDR2 FQNEAQ (reference sequence). V was pared by 5 bases and J by 7 bases, with 15 bases between. This CDR3 has 13 residues. The CDR3, as DNA: TGTGCCAGCAGCCCAATGGGGGAGAGTGAGCAGTACTTC. Translating gives CASSPMGESEQYF.

The chain joins TRBV7-3 to TRBJ2-3, with a tentative D call TRBD1 (5 bases). CDR3 length: 15 residues. Trimming removed 7 bases from V and 4 bases from J, with 18 bases in between. Per the germline V gene, CDR1 is SGHTA and CDR2 is FQGTGA. The CDR3 reads CASTAGQGGADTQYF. The DNA of the CDR3 is TGTGCCAGCACTGCCGGGCAGGGCGGTGCAGATACGCAGTATTTT.

The genes are TRBV7-9 and TRBJ2-7; 7 bases align to TRBD2. CDR1 SEHNR and CDR2 FQNEAQ come from the germline V gene (reference sequence). The CDR3 runs 15 residues. V dropped 5 bases and J dropped 4; count of bases not matched to a gene: 11. CDR3 residues: CASSPGTMVGYEQYF. The CDR3 DNA sequence: TGTGCCAGCAGCCCGGGGACTATGGTAGGGTACGAGCAGTACTTC. Full variable domain (outside the CDR3, taken from reference TRBV7-9 and TRBJ2-7): DTGVSQNPRHKITKRGQNVTFRCDPISEHNRLYWYRQTLGQGPEFLTYFQNEAQLEKSRLLSDRFSAERPKGSFSTLEIQRTEQGDSAMYLCASSPGTMVGYEQYFGPGTRLTVT.

This sequence joins TRBV7-2 and TRBJ2-1, with TRBD2 matching 10 bases. V shed 1 base and J 8 bases; nucleotides not matched to a gene: 11. Looked up from germline, CDR1 is SGHTA and CDR2 is FQGNSA. The CDR3 has 17 residues. The CDR3 nucleotides read TGTGCCAGCAGCTTAGTATCTAGCGGGAGTGTTGTTGATGAGCAGTTCTTC. Its protein is CASSLVSSGSVVDEQFF.

The gene calls are TRBV2 and TRBJ2-7, with D perhaps assigned TRBD1 or TRBD2 (5 bases each). CDR1 and CDR2 (germline): SNHLY, FYNNEI. Trimming shortened V by 6 bases and J by 2 bases, and 8 bases separated the two germline ends. The CDR3 covers 12 residues. CDR3 sequence reads: CASRGRTYEQYF. The CDR3 DNA reads as TGTGCCAGCAGGGGACGGACCTACGAGCAGTACTTC.

The rearrangement links TRBV7-9 to TRBJ1-3; D ambiguous. Looked up from germline, CDR1 is SEHNR and CDR2 is FQNEAQ (reference sequence). The V gene lost 3 bases and the J gene lost 6 bases, with 15 bases spanning the gap. The CDR3 totals 15 residues. The CDR3 reads CASSFYDPRENTIYF. The CDR3 region has the DNA TGTGCCAGCAGCTTTTACGATCCTCGTGAAAACACCATATATTTT.

The chain carries TRBV7-9 and TRBJ1-3, with D perhaps matching TRBD1 (6 bases). Germline V CDR1 and CDR2: SEHNR, FQNEAQ (reference sequence). The V end was cut by 2 bases, the J end by 0 bases, with 11 bases between. The CDR3 is 16 amino acids. The DNA of the CDR3 is TGTGCCAGCAGCTTATTTGGCAGGGGCTCTGGAAACACCATATATTTT. Translation gives CASSLFGRGSGNTIYF.